A single sample is the source of the 23 T cell receptor beta chains below, sequenced in a study of blood T cells in healthy people across ages. Primers used in a second PCR of roughly 6 to 12 cycles were a sample-barcoded 5' primer and a J-beta primer mix. TCRdb processed the 5' RACE reads anew with MiXCR; each CDR3 protein has one entry. The sample records more than 550,000 distinct CDR3 sequences, 22% being singletons. The source material was blood. The receptor source for this set is a man aged 70 or older in good health.

The rearrangement links TRBV3-1 to TRBJ2-7; 8 bases fit TRBD1. The trim removed 2 bases at V and 5 bases at J, leaving 5 bases unmatched. Germline CDR1 LGHDT, CDR2 YNNKEL (reference sequence). The CDR3 loop spans 14 amino acids. The CDR3 region is CASSQPTGDNEQYV. CDR3 sequence (DNA): TGTGCCAGCAGCCAACCGACAGGGGACAACGAGCAGTACGTC.

This clonotype was seen a handful of times. This sequence joins TRBV6-1 and TRBJ2-3, with D possibly matching TRBD2 (6 bases). V shed 6 bases and J shed 4 bases, with 14 bases lying between them. The CDR3 contains 14 residues. The germline gives CDR1 MNHNS, CDR2 SASEGT. The CDR3 DNA reads TGTGCCAGCAGCGGTTGGGGGGAGCCAGATACGCAGTATTTT. It translates to CASSGWGEPDTQYF.

The chain employs TRBV5-1 and TRBJ1-5, with TRBD1 matching 7 bases. Germline CDR1 SGHRS, CDR2 YFSETQ. The CDR3 contains 16 residues. Unmatched junction bases numbered 7, after V lost 1 base and J lost 3 bases. CDR3 in DNA: TGCGCCAGCAGCTTGCTCCCGGGACAGCTCAATCAGCCCCAGCATTTT. Translating it yields CASSLLPGQLNQPQHF. Combining the CDR3 with reference TRBV5-1 and TRBJ1-5 gives the whole variable domain KAGVTQTPRYLIKTRGQQVTLSCSPISGHRSVSWYQQTPGQGLQFLFEYFSETQRNKGNFPGRFSGRQFSNSRSEMNVSTLELGDSALYLCASSLLPGQLNQPQHFGDGTRLSIL.

Regarding this clonotype: The conserved phenylalanine or tryptophan normally closing the CDR3 is absent here, so this likely arose from a read error. Because the CDR3's place on the DNA is in doubt, the DNA is left out and the CDR3 is given as listed by TCRdb. V is TRBV12-3 or TRBV12-4 and J is TRBJ2-5; the table's D call of TRBD1 was not tested on the DNA. The CDR3 numbers 14 amino acids, ends counted. The CDR3 region is CASSLGSMAVPEEV.

The chain is built from TRBV6-7 and TRBJ1-2; possible D gene TRBD1, 6 bases. TRBV6-7 qualifies as an ORF whose function is uncertain. CDR3 length: 14 amino acids. Trimming removed 2 bases at V and 3 bases at J, with 10 bases between. DNA for the CDR3: TGTGCCAGCAGTTACGACAGGCAGTACTATGGCTACACCTTC. It is translated as CASSYDRQYYGYTF.

There are a few counts of this clonotype. The rearrangement uses TRBV7-6 and TRBJ2-7, with D uncertain. The end of the DNA aligns better with TRBJ2-1, so the J call may be wrong. Per germline, CDR1 SGHVS and CDR2 FNYEAQ. The length of the CDR3 is 12 residues. The CDR3 coding sequence is TGTGCCAGCAGCCACCGACACCATGAGCAGTTCTTC. It is translated as CASSHRHHEQFF.

This clonotype was observed a few times. V is TRBV5-1 and J is TRBJ2-5; D is undetermined. Germline assignment: CDR1 SGHRS and CDR2 YFSETQ. The germline V and J ends were trimmed by 1 base and 0 bases, with 7 bases remaining between them. The CDR3 has 14 residues. CDR3 residues: CASSLTLNQETQYF. The CDR3 region has the DNA TGCGCCAGCAGCTTGACCCTCAACCAAGAGACCCAGTACTTC. Drawing the rest from reference TRBV5-1 and TRBJ2-5, the complete variable domain is KAGVTQTPRYLIKTRGQQVTLSCSPISGHRSVSWYQQTPGQGLQFLFEYFSETQRNKGNFPGRFSGRQFSNSRSEMNVSTLELGDSALYLCASSLTLNQETQYFGPGTRLLVL.

The gene calls are TRBV12-3 or TRBV12-4 and TRBJ1-2, with 8 nucleotides matching TRBD1. J was trimmed by 3 bases and V by 5 bases; bases with no gene match: 8. The CDR3 totals 15 residues. CDR3 protein: CASSLRTGSYYGYTF. In nucleotides, the CDR3 is TGTGCCAGCAGTCTAAGGACAGGGAGTTACTATGGCTACACCTTC.

The V call is TRBV6-5, the J call TRBJ2-5; D possibly corresponds to TRBD2 (6 bases). The DNA end is a closer match to TRBJ2-1, so the J assignment may be wrong. The CDR3 has 15 residues. From germline, CDR1 is MNHEY and CDR2 SVGAGI. The CDR3 nucleotides are TGTGCCAGCAGTTACTCGTCGACTAGCTACAATGAGCAGTTCTTC. Its translation is CASSYSSTSYNEQFF.

This clonotype occurred a few times. This chain connects TRBV20-1 to TRBJ2-1; 11 bases map to TRBD2. The germline gives CDR1 DFQATT, CDR2 SNEGSKA (reference sequence). The CDR3 consists of 14 residues. With 3 bases clipped from V and 6 bases from J, the junction kept 4 bases outside the gene matches. CDR3 protein: CSASGTSGPNEQFF. CDR3 DNA: TGCAGTGCTAGCGGGACTAGCGGTCCCAATGAGCAGTTCTTC.

This clonotype was seen more than once but under ten times. This chain links TRBV6-1 with TRBJ1-3; D is undetermined. This CDR3 is built from 16 residues. From germline, CDR1 is MNHNS and CDR2 SASEGT. The V end lost 6 bases, the J end lost 1 base, and 16 bases lay between the germline ends. CDR3 DNA sequence: TGTGCCAGCAGCACAAGTCTAATATCTTCTGGAAACACCATATATTTT. This codes for CASSTSLISSGNTIYF.

This chain connects TRBV5-1 to TRBJ1-4; 7 nucleotides line up with TRBD1. CDR1 is SGHRS, CDR2 YFSETQ, per germline. This CDR3 contains 15 residues. Trimming cost V 4 bases and J 10 bases; bases outside gene matches: 13. The CDR3 nucleotides read TGCGCCAGCAGCACAGCGGAGGGGGCCCACGGAAAACTGTTTTTT. This gives the protein CASSTAEGAHGKLFF.

The chain recombines TRBV5-1 with TRBJ2-1, with D maybe TRBD1 (5 bases). V was trimmed by 4 bases and J by 7 bases, leaving 18 bases between them. CDR1 is SGHRS, CDR2 YFSETQ, per germline. The CDR3 runs to 15 residues. CDR3 protein: CASSPSGQGVNEQFF. The DNA for the CDR3 is TGCGCCAGCAGCCCATCCGGGCAGGGTGTTAATGAGCAGTTCTTC.

This clonotype appeared a few times. CDR3 protein: CSVSTGGDTEAFF. CDR3 DNA: TGCAGCGTTTCGACAGGGGGGGACACTGAAGCTTTCTTT. The chain has TRBV29-1 and TRBJ1-1; 9 bases are shared with TRBD1. Germline V gene data show CDR1 as SQVTM and CDR2 as ANQGSEA. The CDR3 runs 13 residues. The trim removed 5 bases at V and 3 bases at J, leaving 4 bases unmatched.

The sample holds many counts of this clonotype. V gene TRBV27 combines with J gene TRBJ2-3; no definite D call. The CDR3 is 17 residues long. V was trimmed by 3 bases and J by 1 base, leaving 17 bases between them. CDR1 and CDR2 from the germline V gene are MNHEY and SMNVEV (reference sequence). CDR3 region: CASSFRSSIRGTDTQYF. As DNA, the CDR3 is TGTGCCAGCAGTTTCCGAAGTTCGATCCGTGGCACAGATACGCAGTATTTT.

About this clonotype: At one end, the junction sequence differs from germline, possibly due to a read error. This chain joins TRBV7-6 and TRBJ1-4; a possible D gene is TRBD1 (6 bases). Germline CDR1 is SGHVS and CDR2 is FNYEAQ. The CDR3 sequence is 15 residues long. The CDR3 bases are TGTGCCAGCAGCTCAGGGGACCGTGGGGGTGAAAAACTGCTTTTT. The encoded protein is CASSSGDRGGEKLLF.

The chain joins TRBV7-2 to TRBJ2-1, with 7 bases lining up with TRBD2. The CDR3 loop spans 15 amino acids. Germline trimming cut 5 bases from V and 2 bases from J; bases unmatched to any gene: 6. Germline V gene lookup returns CDR1 SGHTA and CDR2 FQGNSA. CDR3 nucleotides: TGTGCCAGCAGCGGGCAGACTAGCACCTACAATGAGCAGTTCTTC. Translating it yields CASSGQTSTYNEQFF. The full variable domain, with the rest looked up from reference TRBV7-2 and TRBJ2-1, is GAGVSQSPSNKVTEKGKDVELRCDPISGHTALYWYRQSLGQGLEFLIYFQGNSAPDKSGLPSDRFSAERTGGSVSTLTIQRTQQEDSAVYLCASSGQTSTYNEQFFGPGTRLTVL.

Only a few counts were recorded for this clonotype. Here the CDR3 reads CASIDGGGTDTQYF. As DNA, the CDR3 is TGTGCCAGTATTGATGGAGGGGGCACAGATACGCAGTATTTT. This chain links TRBV19 with TRBJ2-3, with a tentative D call TRBD2 (6 bases). The CDR3 is made up of 14 amino acids. CDR1 and CDR2 (germline): LNHDA, SQIVND (reference sequence). V dropped 7 bases and J dropped 1 base, with 12 bases sitting between them.

Only a few counts were recorded for this clonotype. The V call is TRBV20-1, the J call TRBJ1-2; D is perhaps TRBD1 (6 bases). The germline CDR1 and CDR2 sequences are DFQATT and SNEGSKA (reference sequence). This CDR3 is built from 13 residues. V gave up 1 base and J gave up 7 bases, with 13 bases separating them. CDR3 in DNA: TGCAGTGCTAGAGCAACAGGGCTTACTGGCTACACCTTC. Translating it yields CSARATGLTGYTF.

The genes are TRBV7-3 and TRBJ2-1; unclear D gene. CDR3 length equals 15 residues. V lost 0 bases to trimming and J lost 6 bases, with 12 bases between them. Germline assignment: CDR1 SGHTA and CDR2 FQGTGA. The CDR3 protein is CASSLTDLTGNEQFF. The CDR3 coding sequence is TGTGCCAGCAGCTTAACCGACCTAACCGGCAATGAGCAGTTCTTC.

The chain joins TRBV19 to TRBJ1-5; D uncertain. The V and J ends lost 4 bases and 7 bases respectively, with 17 bases between them. Germline V lookup: CDR1 LNHDA, CDR2 SQIVND (reference sequence). The CDR3 runs 15 residues. CDR3 sequence (DNA): TGTGCCAGTAGTAGGACCGTAGCGGAGGAGCAGCCCCAGCATTTT. Its translation: CASSRTVAEEQPQHF. Based on the CDR3 plus reference TRBV19 and TRBJ1-5, the full variable domain is DGGITQSPKYLFRKEGQNVTLSCEQNLNHDAMYWYRQDPGQGLRLIYYSQIVNDFQKGDIAEGYSVSREKKESFPLTVTSAQKNPTAFYLCASSRTVAEEQPQHFGDGTRLSIL.

A word on this clonotype: A much larger clone differs by one base, so this may be a read error. The chain carries TRBV28 and TRBJ2-5; possible D gene TRBD1, 6 bases. The germline V and J ends were trimmed by 5 bases and 9 bases, with 16 bases remaining between them. There are 13 residues in the CDR3. The germline CDR1 and CDR2 sequences are MDHEN and SYDVKM. The CDR3 region has the DNA TGTGCCAGCAGTCCGCACGAGGGGGAGTCCCAGTACTTC. Residues: CASSPHEGESQYF.

The sample holds a few counts of this clonotype. CDR3 DNA: TGCGCCAGCAGCCCTACTAGCAACGGAGATGAGCAGTTCTTC. Protein product: CASSPTSNGDEQFF. The chain has TRBV5-1 and TRBJ2-1, with a tentative D call TRBD2 (6 bases). CDR1 SGHRS and CDR2 YFSETQ come from the germline V gene. There are 14 residues in the CDR3. V dropped 4 bases and J dropped 8 bases, with 16 bases sitting between them.